The sequence of this T cell receptor (beta chain) was determined in a study of blood T cell repertoires in COVID-19. For the study at large: Researchers got acute and convalescent COVID-19 samples from the United States, Italy and Spain. PBMCs, B-cell-depleted T cells, or T cells were the source of the cDNA or gDNA that made up the material.

Study processing details: Counts of nucleated cells, estimated from reference gene primer amplification, were obtained. The protocol was immunoSEQ multiplex PCR, while the TCRdb copy is restricted to in-frame clones and leaves out a portion. D and trimming were read from the DNA, whereas the V and J calls and clone size are those reported in that table. The data show fewer than 400,000 clones, around 84% seen once. The cohort comprised adults aged roughly 18 to 100 years residing in under 25 US areas. V was cut by 3 bases and J by 4 bases, with 6 bases left in between. CDR1 and CDR2 (germline): GTSNPN, SVGIG (reference sequence). This CDR3 region has 11 residues.

The J gene is TRBJ1-1, the V gene TRBV30; weak D call: TRBD1 (5 bases). Sequencing was done on a sample of PBMCs or T cells enriched from blood (not recorded which). The sequence was obtained from a young man who had recovered from COVID-19. Written as DNA, the CDR3 is TGTGCCTGGAGAACAGGCACTGAAGCTTTCTTT. Translated: CAWRTGTEAFF.